This passage covers 20 T cell receptor beta chains from one sample sequenced in a study of T-cell memory formation after mild COVID-19. From the 5' RACE reads, TCRdb called clonotypes with MiXCR, one entry per CDR3 protein. The sample gives around 440,000 distinct CDR3 sequences, roughly 18% of which show up once; more than 9% is in the top ten. Input material: PBMCs or a T cell subset sorted from them (not recorded which). The receptors derive from an adult woman who had mild COVID-19 (a few samples of this study predate the infection). Cell type and time point are not known.

The rearrangement links TRBV2 to TRBJ2-4, with unresolved D. CDR1 and CDR2 from the germline V gene are SNHLY and FYNNEI. The CDR3 is 14 amino acids. V was clipped by 2 bases and J by 3 bases, with 8 bases between them. CDR3 amino acids: CASSESENKNIQYF. CDR3 sequence (DNA): TGTGCCAGCAGTGAATCGGAGAACAAAAACATTCAGTACTTC.

This clonotype was seen only a few times. This sequence joins TRBV6-2 or TRBV6-3 and TRBJ2-7; tentatively, D is TRBD2 (6 bases). In germline, CDR1 is MNHEY, CDR2 SVGEGT. Trimming took off 8 bases at V and 3 bases at J, with 8 bases between the two ends. The CDR3 is 11 amino acids. Written as DNA, the CDR3 is TGTGCCAGCGGGACTTTCTACGAGCAGTACTTC. It yields the protein CASGTFYEQYF.

In its sample, this clonotype was seen a few times. The V call is TRBV29-1, the J call TRBJ2-1, with D perhaps TRBD1 or TRBD2 (5 bases each). The CDR3 contains 15 residues. The V gene's germline CDR1 is SQVTM and CDR2 ANQGSEA. V lost 6 bases and J 4 bases, leaving 19 bases between the germline ends. The CDR3 sequence: CSVPLQRGLYNEQFF. CDR3 coding DNA: TGCAGCGTCCCCCTTCAGAGGGGTTTATACAATGAGCAGTTCTTC.

This chain connects TRBV14 to TRBJ2-1; D uncertain. V was pared by 5 bases and J by 9 bases, with 11 bases between. Germline V gene lookup returns CDR1 SGHDN and CDR2 FVKESK. The CDR3 is made up of 12 amino acids. CDR3 protein: CASSFGPFEQFF. The CDR3 DNA follows: TGTGCCAGCAGCTTCGGACCTTTTGAGCAGTTCTTC.

The sample holds a few counts of this clonotype. The rearrangement uses TRBV6-5 and TRBJ2-7, with a weak D call TRBD1 (6 bases). CDR1 is MNHEY, CDR2 SVGAGI, per germline. The V end lost 5 bases, the J end lost 7 bases, and 9 bases lay between the germline ends. This CDR3 contains 11 residues. The CDR3 sequence is CASSQGTEQYF. The DNA for the CDR3 is TGTGCCAGCAGTCAGGGGACGGAGCAGTACTTC.

This clonotype appeared a few times. The rearrangement joins TRBV2 to TRBJ2-3, with 7 bases aligning to TRBD2. Trimming took 8 bases from V and 2 from J; bases not matched to a gene: 4. CDR3 length: 13 residues. Per the germline V gene, CDR1 is SNHLY and CDR2 is FYNNEI. CDR3 DNA: TGTGCCAGCCACAGCGGGGACACAGATACGCAGTATTTT. Residues: CASHSGDTDTQYF. Using reference TRBV2 and TRBJ2-3 for the parts outside the CDR3, the full variable domain is EPEVTQTPSHQVTQMGQEVILRCVPISNHLYFYWYRQILGQKVEFLVSFYNNEISEKSEIFDDQFSVERPDGSNFTLKIRSTKLEDSAMYFCASHSGDTDTQYFGPGTRLTVL.

This clonotype was counted a few times. The V and J genes are TRBV9 and TRBJ2-7; D might be TRBD2 (6 bases). The CDR3 spans 15 residues. Germline CDR1 and CDR2: SGDLS and YYNGEE. The V and J ends lost 0 bases and 0 bases respectively, with 10 bases between them. CDR3 DNA sequence: TGTGCCAGCAGCGTAGCTAGCGTCCCCTCCTACGAGCAGTACTTC. As protein: CASSVASVPSYEQYF.

The V and J genes are TRBV12-3 or TRBV12-4 and TRBJ2-1; tentatively, D is TRBD2 (7 bases). The CDR3 spans 15 residues. V dropped 3 bases and J dropped 12 bases, with 21 bases sitting between them. CDR3 in amino acids: CASSLAGALFDGQFF. The CDR3 DNA reads as TGTGCCAGCAGTTTGGCGGGGGCGCTCTTTGATGGGCAGTTCTTC.

This clonotype was seen a few times. The rearrangement links TRBV4-1 to TRBJ1-4, with 7 nucleotides matching TRBD1. Trimming cost V 0 bases and J 7 bases; bases outside gene matches: 8. Germline V CDR1 and CDR2: MGHRA, YSYEKL. This CDR3 region has 16 residues. The CDR3 spells CASSQERQGGGEKLFF. CDR3 bases: TGCGCCAGCAGCCAAGAGCGACAGGGAGGGGGTGAAAAACTGTTTTTT.

The genes are TRBV7-9 and TRBJ1-4; 7 positions match TRBD1. The junction had 2 bases not matched to a gene; V was cut back by 4 bases and J by 0 bases. Looked up from germline, CDR1 is SEHNR and CDR2 is FQNEAQ (reference sequence). This CDR3 region has 15 residues. CDR3 sequence (DNA): TGTGCCAGCAGCTCCGGGACAGCAACTAATGAAAAACTGTTTTTT. It encodes CASSSGTATNEKLFF.

This clonotype was found a few times. This sequence joins TRBV7-9 and TRBJ2-7; maybe TRBD2 (5 bases). CDR1 and CDR2 (germline): SEHNR, FQNEAQ (reference sequence). This CDR3 comprises 13 residues. Trimming removed 1 base at V and 4 bases at J, with 8 bases between. In DNA, the CDR3 is TGTGCCAGCAGCTTAGAAGCGGAATACGAGCAGTACTTC. Translation gives CASSLEAEYEQYF.

The table lists this clonotype with a few counts. In DNA, the CDR3 is TGTGCTAGTGGTTTAGGGGGACAGGGGAACACCGGGGAGCTGTTTTTT. Translated: CASGLGGQGNTGELFF. The V call is TRBV12-5, the J call TRBJ2-2; TRBD1 aligns across 9 bases. CDR1 LGHNT and CDR2 FRNRAP come from the germline V gene. After removal of 3 bases from V and 1 base from J, the junction contained 3 bases not matched to a gene. This CDR3 has 16 amino acids.

The V call is TRBV5-5, the J call TRBJ1-5; D not resolved. Trimming pared 2 bases from V and 5 bases from J, leaving 8 bases between. In germline, CDR1 is SGHKS, CDR2 YYEKEE (reference sequence). This CDR3 is 13 amino acids long. Here the CDR3 reads CASSFATDQPQHF. The DNA of the CDR3 is TGTGCCAGCAGCTTCGCCACGGATCAGCCCCAGCATTTT.

The chain is built from TRBV4-3 and TRBJ2-7; weak D call: TRBD2 (7 bases). The CDR3 is made up of 15 amino acids. V gave up 0 bases and J gave up 2 bases, with 11 bases separating them. Germline V lookup: CDR1 LGHNA, CDR2 YSLEER. CDR3 coding DNA: TGCGCCAGCAGCCAAGACCTGGGGGGGCCCTACGAGCAGTACTTC. Protein product: CASSQDLGGPYEQYF.

This clonotype was detected only a few times. V and J are TRBV11-2 and TRBJ2-5; 15 bases are shared with TRBD2. Germline CDR1 SGHAT, CDR2 FQNNGV. The CDR3 is made up of 16 amino acids. The V segment lost 5 bases and the J segment 5 bases; nucleotides outside the gene matches: 6. Here the CDR3 reads CASSPRTSGGAETQYF. For the CDR3, the DNA is TGTGCCAGCAGCCCAAGGACTAGCGGGGGGGCGGAGACCCAGTACTTC. The full variable domain, completed using reference TRBV11-2 and TRBJ2-5, is EAGVAQSPRYKIIEKRQSVAFWCNPISGHATLYWYQQILGQGPKLLIQFQNNGVVDDSQLPKDRFSAERLKGVDSTLKIQPAKLEDSAVYLCASSPRTSGGAETQYFGPGTRLLVL.

This clonotype was observed once. This chain joins TRBV20-1 and TRBJ2-3; D might be TRBD1 (6 bases). Trimming pared 3 bases from V and 4 bases from J, leaving 14 bases between. This CDR3 has 14 residues. CDR1 and CDR2 (germline): DFQATT, SNEGSKA (reference sequence). The CDR3 loop is CSARVGANADTQYF. As DNA, the CDR3 is TGCAGTGCTAGGGTGGGGGCGAACGCAGATACGCAGTATTTT.

This chain connects TRBV2 to TRBJ2-7; D perhaps matches TRBD1 (5 bases). The germline gives CDR1 SNHLY, CDR2 FYNNEI. This CDR3 is 11 amino acids long. Deletions cut 7 bases from V and 3 bases from J, with 7 bases between. The CDR3 coding sequence is TGTGCCAGCATACAGGACTACGAGCAGTACTTC. Amino acids: CASIQDYEQYF.

This clonotype was found a few times. The rearrangement joins TRBV20-1 to TRBJ1-1; possibly TRBD1 for D (5 bases). The V end lost 5 bases, the J end lost 3 bases, and 19 bases lay between the germline ends. Germline V gene sequence: CDR1 DFQATT, CDR2 SNEGSKA (reference sequence). CDR3 length equals 15 residues. The CDR3 is CSARRAPGVYTEAFF. CDR3 in DNA: TGCAGTGCTCGAAGAGCGCCGGGGGTTTACACTGAAGCTTTCTTT.

J is TRBJ1-2 and V is TRBV20-1, with D possibly TRBD1 on 5 matching bases. There are 12 residues in the CDR3. Germline V gives CDR1 DFQATT, CDR2 SNEGSKA (reference sequence). The V end lost 7 bases, the J end lost 8 bases, and 17 bases lay between the germline ends. The CDR3 bases are TGCAGTGGTCCGACAGCCGCTATCGGCTACACCTTC. Translated: CSGPTAAIGYTF.

V gene TRBV6-6 combines with J gene TRBJ1-5; D might be TRBD1 (6 bases). The CDR3 is 15 residues long. Trimming removed 5 bases at V and 4 bases at J, with 15 bases between. The germline V gene encodes CDR1 MNHNY and CDR2 SVGAGI (reference sequence). The chain's CDR3 is CASSGGGGGNQPQHF. The CDR3 bases are TGTGCCAGCAGTGGCGGGGGAGGGGGGAATCAGCCCCAGCATTTT.